This T cell receptor beta chain is from a study of CD8 T cells in Susac syndrome. cDNA came from approximately 0.5 to 1 ug RNA primed by random hexamers. TCRdb re-derived calls from the immunoSEQ multiplex PCR reads in MiXCR, one entry per CDR3 protein. The sample carries about 400,000 distinct CDR3 sequences, more than 80% recorded once. This clonotype appeared once. The CDR3 contains 16 residues. CDR1 is SNHLY and CDR2 is FYNNEI in the germline V gene. Trimming took 8 bases from V and 5 from J; bases not matched to a gene: 14. The sample comprised CD8+ T cells from PBMCs. The source is a human donor with multiple sclerosis. The J gene is TRBJ2-1, the V gene TRBV2, with 8 bases that match TRBD2. The CDR3 DNA is TGTGCCAGCGGGATTGGGTGGGCGGGAGGAAACAATGAGCAGTTCTTC. Amino acids: CASGIGWAGGNNEQFF.